This T cell receptor beta chain was observed in a study of regulatory T cells in long-lasting Graves disease. The CDR3 is 16 residues long. The junction had 11 bases not matched to a gene; V was cut back by 3 bases and J by 6 bases. Germline loops: CDR1 MGHDK, CDR2 SYGVNS. CDR3-region Arm-PCR and iRepertoire HTBI primers produced the TCR beta libraries. Via MiXCR, TCRdb re-called the multiplex PCR reads, giving one row per CDR3 protein. The sample lists about 500,000 distinct CDR3 sequences, around 12% seen once, with approximately 9.6% in the top ten. There are many counts of this clonotype. Described time point: newly diagnosed GD, antithyroid drugs for less than 3 months. The TCR library used RNA extracted from PBMCs. The same specimen was also included in a second study, on T cells in Graves' hyperthyroidism and ophthalmopathy.

The rearrangement links TRBV25-1 to TRBJ2-3; TRBD2 matches at 8 bases. The origin of this receptor is a woman aged 30 to 39 with Graves disease. The sample in question was peripheral blood mononuclear cells (PBMCs), obtained at new diagnosis, from a patient treated with antithyroid drugs. The CDR3 bases are TGTGCCAGCAGTGATCTGGCGGGGGGCACATGGGATACGCAGTATTTT. Translation: CASSDLAGGTWDTQYF.